Following are 9 T cell receptor beta chains from one sample sequenced in a study of cytomegalovirus exposure and HLA in healthy donors. The PCR made use of 60 Vbeta and 13 Jbeta primers. Using immunoSEQ multiplex PCR, the repertoire was profiled, and TCRdb retains in-frame clones only, with some absent. In the table there are 100,000 to 150,000 clones, about 8.6% of which are singletons. Specimen: PBMCs. The receptors were sampled from a middle-aged woman in good health and CMV-seropositive.

This clone appeared a few times. The rearrangement uses TRBV7-9 and TRBJ1-3, with TRBD1 matching over 7 bases. Unmatched junction bases numbered 12, after V lost 5 bases and J lost 2 bases. The CDR3 runs to 17 residues. Germline V gives CDR1 SEHNR, CDR2 FQNEAQ (reference sequence). The CDR3 DNA follows: TGTGCCAGCAGCCTCCCCCTCATTGACAGGGCTGGAAACACCATATATTTT. It specifies CASSLPLIDRAGNTIYF.

In its sample, this clone ranks as medium-sized (0.01 to 0.1%). The chain recombines TRBV11-2 with TRBJ2-7, with a weak D call TRBD2 (5 bases). This CDR3 is 12 amino acids long. CDR1 is SGHAT, CDR2 FQNNGV, per germline. V was trimmed by 4 bases and J by 5 bases, leaving 9 bases between them. The DNA for the CDR3 is TGTGCCAGCAGCTACTTAGCGAACGAGCAGTACTTC. This codes for CASSYLANEQYF.

This clone was seen more than once but under ten times. The CDR3 bases are TGTGCCAGCAGCATAGGCGGGGGGCGCGCAGATACGCAGTATTTT. Its translation is CASSIGGGRADTQYF. The V gene is TRBV11-3, the J gene TRBJ2-3; 8 positions match TRBD2. Germline CDR1 and CDR2: SGHNT and YENEEA. Germline trimming cut 5 bases from V and 4 bases from J; bases unmatched to any gene: 8. This CDR3 comprises 15 residues.

This clone has only a few counts. This sequence joins TRBV4-1 and TRBJ1-2, with unresolved D. Germline CDR1 reads MGHRA; CDR2 reads YSYEKL. This CDR3 is built from 15 residues. V was shortened by 4 bases and J by 0 bases, with 12 bases between the two germline ends. The CDR3 nucleotides are TGCGCCAGCAGCCGCGAGGTTCGAGCTAACTATGGCTACACCTTC. Amino acid sequence: CASSREVRANYGYTF.

This clone showed up just a few times. This sequence joins TRBV11-3 and TRBJ2-1; D possibly corresponds to TRBD2 (6 bases). The CDR3 has 12 residues. Trimming left V 5 bases short and J 9 bases short, with 11 bases between. The germline gives CDR1 SGHNT, CDR2 YENEEA. The CDR3 spells CASSLSGPEQFF. The CDR3 DNA is TGTGCCAGCAGCCTTAGCGGCCCTGAGCAGTTCTTC.

The chain carries TRBV19 and TRBJ2-1, with D perhaps matching TRBD2 (7 bases). In germline, CDR1 is LNHDA, CDR2 SQIVND (reference sequence). The CDR3 runs to 14 residues. V was shortened by 7 bases and J by 0 bases, with 10 bases between the two germline ends. CDR3 residues: CASNRGGSYNEQFF. The CDR3 DNA sequence: TGTGCCAGTAATAGGGGGGGCTCCTACAATGAGCAGTTCTTC.

This clone has only a few counts. The rearrangement links TRBV7-6 to TRBJ2-7; unclear D gene. Germline values: CDR1 SGHVS, CDR2 FNYEAQ. V lost 2 bases and J 4 bases, leaving 6 bases between the germline ends. The CDR3 is made up of 12 amino acids. In DNA, the CDR3 is TGTGCCAGCAGCTTATGTATTTACGAGCAGTACTTC. Protein: CASSLCIYEQYF.

V usage is TRBV6-1 and J usage is TRBJ1-1, with a weak D call TRBD1 (5 bases). Germline loops: CDR1 MNHNS, CDR2 SASEGT. The CDR3 is made up of 14 amino acids. V was cut by 5 bases and J by 0 bases, with 10 bases left in between. CDR3 in amino acids: CASSQTEVNTEAFF. Written as DNA, the CDR3 is TGTGCCAGCAGTCAGACAGAGGTGAACACTGAAGCTTTCTTT.

The V and J genes are TRBV7-6 and TRBJ2-1, with 10 bases fitting TRBD2. This CDR3 contains 16 residues. CDR1 is SGHVS, CDR2 FNYEAQ, per germline. The V gene end was trimmed by 5 bases and the J gene end by 1 base; junction bases not matched to a gene: 5. DNA of the CDR3: TGTGCCAGCAGCCGATGGACTAGCGGTTCCTACAATGAGCAGTTCTTC. It encodes CASSRWTSGSYNEQFF.